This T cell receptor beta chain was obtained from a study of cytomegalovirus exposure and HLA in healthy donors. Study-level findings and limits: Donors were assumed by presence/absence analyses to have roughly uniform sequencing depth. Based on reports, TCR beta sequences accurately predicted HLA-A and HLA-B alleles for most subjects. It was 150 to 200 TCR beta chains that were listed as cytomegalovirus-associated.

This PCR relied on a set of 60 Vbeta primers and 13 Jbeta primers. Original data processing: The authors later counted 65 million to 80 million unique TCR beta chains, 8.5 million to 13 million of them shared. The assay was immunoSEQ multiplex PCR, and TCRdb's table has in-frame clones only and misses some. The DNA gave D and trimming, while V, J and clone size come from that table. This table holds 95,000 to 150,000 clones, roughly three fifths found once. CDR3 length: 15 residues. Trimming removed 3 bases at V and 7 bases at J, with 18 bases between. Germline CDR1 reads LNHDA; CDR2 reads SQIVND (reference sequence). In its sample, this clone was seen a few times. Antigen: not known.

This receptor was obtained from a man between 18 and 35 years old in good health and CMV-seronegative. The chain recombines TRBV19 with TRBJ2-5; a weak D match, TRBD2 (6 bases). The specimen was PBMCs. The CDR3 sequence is CASSIGRQGGGTQYF. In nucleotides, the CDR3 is TGTGCCAGTAGTATTGGACGGCAGGGAGGAGGGACCCAGTACTTC. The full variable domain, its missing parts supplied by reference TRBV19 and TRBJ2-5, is DGGITQSPKYLFRKEGQNVTLSCEQNLNHDAMYWYRQDPGQGLRLIYYSQIVNDFQKGDIAEGYSVSREKKESFPLTVTSAQKNPTAFYLCASSIGRQGGGTQYFGPGTRLLVL.